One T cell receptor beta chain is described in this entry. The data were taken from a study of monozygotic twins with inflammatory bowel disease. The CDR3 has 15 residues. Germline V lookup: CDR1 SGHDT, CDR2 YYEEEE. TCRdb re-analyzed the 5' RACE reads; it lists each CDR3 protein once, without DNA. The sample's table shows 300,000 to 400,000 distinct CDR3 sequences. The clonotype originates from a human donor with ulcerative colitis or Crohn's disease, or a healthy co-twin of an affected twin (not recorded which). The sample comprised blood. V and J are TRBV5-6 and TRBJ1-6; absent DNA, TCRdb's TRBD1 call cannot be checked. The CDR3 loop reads CASSLVARDPAPLHF.